This is a list of T cell receptor beta chains from one sample in a study of response to subunit inactivated influenza vaccine. TCRdb reprocessed the RT-PCR reads via MiXCR and lists one record per CDR3 protein. The data show roughly 790,000 distinct CDR3 sequences, with 21% seen just once and roughly a tenth held by the top ten. Here the sequenced sample was PBMCs from blood, taken roughly 5 days after vaccination. The source is a man aged 50 or older who received an inactivated influenza vaccine. CDR3s include the opening cysteine and the closing phenylalanine or tryptophan. Fields, in order: V gene, clone size, J gene, D gene, CDR3 protein, CDR3 DNA. The D gene is left open where the match is weak. Size is omitted from some rows. Given values are once, few, many or a class for expanded clones.

>TRBV20-1|NA|TRBJ1-2|NA
CSVLGGADYGYTF
TGCAGTGTCCTGGGGGGGGCTGACTATGGCTACACCTTC
>TRBV15|NA|TRBJ2-2|NA
CATSRDTDTGELFF
TGTGCCACCAGCAGAGATACGGACACCGGGGAGCTGTTTTTT
>TRBV20-1|many|TRBJ2-5|TRBD1
CSHDRGGQETQYF
TGCAGCCACGACAGGGGTGGGCAAGAGACCCAGTACTTC
>TRBV20-1|NA|TRBJ2-7|NA
CSARDSLSSYEQYF
TGCAGTGCTAGAGATTCCCTGAGCTCCTACGAGCAGTACTTC
>TRBV11-1|few|TRBJ2-1|NA
CASSKIAEPYNEQFF
TGTGCCAGCAGCAAGATAGCCGAACCCTACAATGAGCAGTTCTTC
>TRBV12-3/TRBV12-4|NA|TRBJ2-1|TRBD2
CASSFGSAGAGNEQFF
TGTGCCAGCAGTTTTGGCTCAGCGGGAGCGGGCAATGAGCAGTTCTTC
>TRBV28|few|TRBJ2-3|NA
CASRRVDSTDTQYF
TGTGCCAGCAGAAGAGTAGATAGCACAGATACGCAGTATTTT
>TRBV5-1|few|TRBJ1-5|TRBD1
CASSLNPGQDNQPQHF
TGCGCCAGCAGCTTAAATCCGGGACAGGACAATCAGCCCCAGCATTTT
>TRBV20-1|NA|TRBJ2-3|TRBD2
CSARVGSGGASSTDTQYF
TGCAGTGCTAGAGTTGGAAGCGGGGGGGCTTCTAGCACAGATACGCAGTATTTT
>TRBV20-1|few|TRBJ1-5|TRBD1
CSAYDRALPQHF
TGCAGTGCGTACGACAGGGCCTTGCCCCAGCATTTT
>TRBV10-3|NA|TRBJ1-1|TRBD1
CAISAGGFTEAFF
TGTGCCATCAGTGCAGGGGGCTTTACTGAAGCTTTCTTT
>TRBV4-1|few|TRBJ2-4|TRBD1
CASSQGRPGQGTKNIQYF
TGCGCCAGCAGCCAAGGCCGCCCGGGACAGGGAACCAAAAACATTCAGTACTTC
>TRBV9|few|TRBJ1-1|TRBD1
CASSGQGLPTEAFF
TGTGCCAGCAGCGGACAGGGTTTGCCCACTGAAGCTTTCTTT
>TRBV4-3|few|TRBJ2-7|TRBD1
CASSQALSGTGFYEQYF
TGCGCCAGCAGCCAAGCCCTTTCCGGGACAGGATTTTACGAGCAGTACTTC
>TRBV7-7|few|TRBJ2-5|NA
CASSSGRNQETQYF
TGTGCCAGCAGCTCCGGACGGAACCAAGAGACCCAGTACTTC
>TRBV20-1|few|TRBJ2-4|NA
CSAREWGQGISKNIQYF
TGCAGTGCTAGAGAATGGGGCCAGGGGATCTCCAAAAACATTCAGTACTTC
>TRBV20-1|NA|TRBJ1-4|TRBD1
CSALDRGGREKLFF
TGCAGTGCCCTCGACAGGGGCGGTAGGGAAAAACTGTTTTTT
>TRBV12-3/TRBV12-4|many|TRBJ1-2|NA
CASSEVIGAKGYTF
TGTGCCAGCAGTGAGGTCATCGGGGCGAAAGGCTACACCTTC
>TRBV6-2/TRBV6-3|NA|TRBJ2-6|TRBD2
CASSPGLILSGANVLTF
TGTGCCAGCAGTCCGGGACTAATATTGTCTGGGGCCAACGTCCTGACTTTC
>TRBV6-4|NA|TRBJ2-3|NA
CASKNSSTDTQYF
TGTGCCAGCAAAAACAGCAGCACAGATACGCAGTATTTT
>TRBV12-3/TRBV12-4|few|TRBJ2-3|NA
CASSRKGTGPRTDTQYF
TGTGCCAGCAGCAGAAAAGGGACGGGACCGCGCACAGATACGCAGTATTTT
>TRBV20-1|NA|TRBJ1-1|NA
CSARFQGGGTEAFF
TGCAGTGCTAGGTTCCAGGGCGGCGGCACTGAAGCTTTCTTT
>TRBV29-1|few|TRBJ2-5|NA
CSVGGVAQETQYF
TGCAGCGTTGGCGGGGTGGCGCAAGAGACCCAGTACTTC
>TRBV20-1|NA|TRBJ2-7|NA
CSAAMGSPLQYF
TGCAGTGCCGCAATGGGATCCCCACTGCAGTACTTC
>TRBV27|many|TRBJ1-1|NA
CASSPRTSRGTEAFF
TGTGCCAGCAGTCCCCGGACGTCTCGAGGGACTGAAGCTTTCTTT
>TRBV5-1|NA|TRBJ2-7|TRBD2
CASSLASGSHYEQYF
TGCGCCAGCAGCTTGGCTAGCGGGAGTCACTACGAGCAGTACTTC
>TRBV6-2/TRBV6-3|few|TRBJ2-1|TRBD2
CASRTSGPSLQFF
TGTGCCAGCAGAACTAGCGGGCCCTCACTGCAGTTCTTC